The 5 T cell receptor beta chains below all came from one sample that was sequenced in a study of blood T cell repertoires in COVID-19. The repertoire was sequenced with immunoSEQ multiplex PCR; TCRdb's copy has only in-frame clones and lacks some. The sample holds 150,000 to 200,000 clones, around 84% seen once. Sequenced sample: peripheral blood. Every receptor here comes from a woman in her forties or fifties with COVID-19, enrolled during active disease.

The chain links TRBV14 to TRBJ2-2, with D perhaps TRBD2 (5 bases). Trimming took 0 bases from V and 6 from J, leaving 8 bases between them. The germline V gene encodes CDR1 SGHDN and CDR2 FVKESK. This CDR3 contains 14 residues. The CDR3 nucleotides are TGTGCCAGCAGCCAAGATCCCGGGGCCGGGGAGCTGTTTTTT. Protein product: CASSQDPGAGELFF.

The chain has TRBV6-2 or TRBV6-3 and TRBJ2-5; 7 positions agree with TRBD1. The germline CDR1 and CDR2 sequences are MNHEY and SVGEGT. CDR3 length equals 14 residues. J lost 6 bases, V lost 2 bases, and 6 bases had no gene match. The CDR3 DNA is TGTGCCAGCAGTTACCCAGAGGGGGCGAAGACCCAGTACTTC. It yields the protein CASSYPEGAKTQYF.

The gene calls are TRBV5-8 and TRBJ1-1; tentatively, D is TRBD1 (6 bases). V was clipped by 0 bases and J by 4 bases, with 13 bases between them. Germline V gene data show CDR1 as SGHTS and CDR2 as YDEGEE. This CDR3 is 15 amino acids long. The CDR3 sequence: CASSLGAGEGTEAFF. CDR3 in DNA: TGTGCCAGCAGCTTGGGTGCAGGGGAAGGCACTGAAGCTTTCTTT.

This clone was seen only a few times. The CDR3 reads CASSLLGGDTEAFF. The CDR3 DNA reads TGCGCCAGCAGCTTGTTAGGGGGTGACACTGAAGCTTTCTTT. This sequence joins TRBV5-1 and TRBJ1-1; tentatively, D is TRBD1 (6 bases). CDR1 SGHRS and CDR2 YFSETQ come from the germline V gene. Trimming shortened V by 1 base and J by 3 bases, and 10 bases separated the two germline ends. The CDR3 loop spans 14 amino acids.

The chain employs TRBV7-3 and TRBJ2-7, with D unresolved. The germline V gene has CDR1 SGHTA and CDR2 FQGTGA. The CDR3 has 15 amino acids. Trimming shortened V by 2 bases and J by 2 bases, and 13 bases separated the two germline ends. The CDR3 bases are TGTGCCAGCAGCTTAGTGCCGGGTTTACCCTACGAGCAGTACTTC. Residues: CASSLVPGLPYEQYF.